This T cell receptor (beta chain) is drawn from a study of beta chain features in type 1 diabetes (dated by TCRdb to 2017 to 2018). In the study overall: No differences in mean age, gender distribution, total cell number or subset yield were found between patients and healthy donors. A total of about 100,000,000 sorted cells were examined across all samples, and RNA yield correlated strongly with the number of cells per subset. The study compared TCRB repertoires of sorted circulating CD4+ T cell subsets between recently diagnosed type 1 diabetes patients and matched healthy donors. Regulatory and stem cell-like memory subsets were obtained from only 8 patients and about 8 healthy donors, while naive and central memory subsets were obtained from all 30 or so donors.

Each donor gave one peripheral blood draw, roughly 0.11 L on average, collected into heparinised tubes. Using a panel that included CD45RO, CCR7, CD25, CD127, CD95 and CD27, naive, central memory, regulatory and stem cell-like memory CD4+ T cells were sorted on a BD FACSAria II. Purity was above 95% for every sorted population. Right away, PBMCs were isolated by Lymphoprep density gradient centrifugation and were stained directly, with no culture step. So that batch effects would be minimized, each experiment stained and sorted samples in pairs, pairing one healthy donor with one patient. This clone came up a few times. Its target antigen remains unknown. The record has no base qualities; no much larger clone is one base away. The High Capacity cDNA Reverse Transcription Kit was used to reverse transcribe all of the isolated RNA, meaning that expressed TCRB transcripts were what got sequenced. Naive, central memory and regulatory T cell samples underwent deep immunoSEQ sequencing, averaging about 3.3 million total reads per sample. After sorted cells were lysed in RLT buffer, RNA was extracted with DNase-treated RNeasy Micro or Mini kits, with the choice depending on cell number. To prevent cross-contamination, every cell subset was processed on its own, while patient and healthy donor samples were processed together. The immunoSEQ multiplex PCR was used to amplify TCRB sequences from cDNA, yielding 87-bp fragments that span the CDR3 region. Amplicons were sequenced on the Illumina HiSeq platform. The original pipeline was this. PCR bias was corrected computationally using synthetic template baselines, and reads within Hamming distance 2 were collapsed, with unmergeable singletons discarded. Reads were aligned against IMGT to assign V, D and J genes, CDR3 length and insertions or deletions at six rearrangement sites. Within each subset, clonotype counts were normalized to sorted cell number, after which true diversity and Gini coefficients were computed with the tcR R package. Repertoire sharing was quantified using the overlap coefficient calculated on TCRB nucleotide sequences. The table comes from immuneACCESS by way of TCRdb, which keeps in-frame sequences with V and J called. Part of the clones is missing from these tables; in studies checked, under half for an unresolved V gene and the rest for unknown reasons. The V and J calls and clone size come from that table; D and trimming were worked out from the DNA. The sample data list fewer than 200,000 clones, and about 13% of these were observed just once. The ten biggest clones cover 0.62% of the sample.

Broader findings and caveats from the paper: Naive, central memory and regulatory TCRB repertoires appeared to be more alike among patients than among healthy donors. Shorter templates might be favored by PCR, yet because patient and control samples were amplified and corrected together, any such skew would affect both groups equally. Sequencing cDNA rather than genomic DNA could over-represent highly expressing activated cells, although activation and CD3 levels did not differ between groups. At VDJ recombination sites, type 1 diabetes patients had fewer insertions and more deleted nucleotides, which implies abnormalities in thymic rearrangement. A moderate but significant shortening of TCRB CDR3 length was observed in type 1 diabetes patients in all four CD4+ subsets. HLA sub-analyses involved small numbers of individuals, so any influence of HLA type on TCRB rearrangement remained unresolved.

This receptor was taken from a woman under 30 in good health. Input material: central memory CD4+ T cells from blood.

The nucleotide sequence is given as TGTGCCAGCAGCCCGGCTCGAAGGCAGGGTGTATCTGGGGCCAACGTCCTGACTTTC. Translated, it gives CASSPARRQGVSGANVLTF. The chain couples TRBV4-2 to TRBJ2-6; the D gene is perhaps TRBD1, on 5 matching bases. The V and J ends are trimmed by 4 bases and 1 base, leaving 20 bases between them. There are 19 amino acids in the CDR3, from cysteine to phenylalanine inclusive. Solely the CDR3 DNA is kept, with 57 bases framed from the first base. The CDR1 and CDR2 encoded by the germline V gene are LGHNA and YNFKEQ.